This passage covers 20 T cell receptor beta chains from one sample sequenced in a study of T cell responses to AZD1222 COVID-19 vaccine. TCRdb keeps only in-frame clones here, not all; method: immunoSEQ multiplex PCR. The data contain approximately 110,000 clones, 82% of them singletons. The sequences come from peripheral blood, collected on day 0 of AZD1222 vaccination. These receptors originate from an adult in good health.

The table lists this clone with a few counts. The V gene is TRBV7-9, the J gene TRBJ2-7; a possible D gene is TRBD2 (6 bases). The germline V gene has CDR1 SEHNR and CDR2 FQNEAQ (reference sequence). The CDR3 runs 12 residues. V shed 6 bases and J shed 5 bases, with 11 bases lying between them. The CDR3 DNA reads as TGTGCCAGCAGTCAGGCGGGGAACGAGCAGTACTTC. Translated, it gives CASSQAGNEQYF.

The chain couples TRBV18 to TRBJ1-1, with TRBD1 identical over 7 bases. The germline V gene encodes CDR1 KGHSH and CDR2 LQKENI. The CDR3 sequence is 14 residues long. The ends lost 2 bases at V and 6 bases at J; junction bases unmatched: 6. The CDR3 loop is CASSPETGYAEAFF. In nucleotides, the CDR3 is TGTGCCAGCTCACCAGAGACAGGGTACGCTGAAGCTTTCTTT.

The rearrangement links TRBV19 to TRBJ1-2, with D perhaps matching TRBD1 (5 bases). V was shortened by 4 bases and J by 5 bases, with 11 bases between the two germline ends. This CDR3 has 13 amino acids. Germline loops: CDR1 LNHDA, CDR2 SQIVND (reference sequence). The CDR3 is CASSTRTKYGYTF. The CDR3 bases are TGTGCCAGTAGTACTCGGACAAAGTATGGCTACACCTTC.

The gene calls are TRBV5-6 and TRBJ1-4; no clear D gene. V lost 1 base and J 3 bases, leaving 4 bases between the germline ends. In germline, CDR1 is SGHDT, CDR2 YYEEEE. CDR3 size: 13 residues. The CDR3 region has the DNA TGTGCCAGCAGCTTGTGGTCTAATGAAAAACTGTTTTTT. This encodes CASSLWSNEKLFF.

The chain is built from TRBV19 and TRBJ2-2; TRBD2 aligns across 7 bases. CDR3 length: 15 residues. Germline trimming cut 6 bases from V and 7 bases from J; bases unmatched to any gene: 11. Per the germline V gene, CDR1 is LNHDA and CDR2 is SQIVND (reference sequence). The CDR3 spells CASRMNSGYGGELFF. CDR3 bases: TGTGCCAGTAGGATGAATAGCGGGTATGGCGGGGAGCTGTTTTTT.

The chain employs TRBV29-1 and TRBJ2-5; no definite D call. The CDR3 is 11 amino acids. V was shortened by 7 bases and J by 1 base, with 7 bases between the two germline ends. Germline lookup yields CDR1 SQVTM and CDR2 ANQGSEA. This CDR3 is CSARIQETQYF. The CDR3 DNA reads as TGCAGCGCACGGATCCAAGAGACCCAGTACTTC.

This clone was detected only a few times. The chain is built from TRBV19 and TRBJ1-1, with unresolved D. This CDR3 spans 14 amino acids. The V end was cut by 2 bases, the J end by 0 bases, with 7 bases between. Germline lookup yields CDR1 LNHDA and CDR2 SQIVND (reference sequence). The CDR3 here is CASSITSLNTEAFF. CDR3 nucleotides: TGTGCCAGTAGTATAACCAGTTTGAACACTGAAGCTTTCTTT.

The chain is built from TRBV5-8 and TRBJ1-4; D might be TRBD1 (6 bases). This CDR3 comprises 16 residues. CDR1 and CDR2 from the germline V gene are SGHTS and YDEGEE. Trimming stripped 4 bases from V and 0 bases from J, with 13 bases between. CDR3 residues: CASSPRGHATNEKLFF. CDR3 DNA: TGTGCCAGCAGCCCGCGGGGGCATGCAACTAATGAAAAACTGTTTTTT.

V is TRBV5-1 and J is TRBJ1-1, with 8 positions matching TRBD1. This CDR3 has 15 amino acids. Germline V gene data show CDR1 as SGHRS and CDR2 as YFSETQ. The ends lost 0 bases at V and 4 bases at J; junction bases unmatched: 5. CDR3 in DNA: TGCGCCAGCAGCTTGGAGCACAGGGGGAGCACTGAAGCTTTCTTT. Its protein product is CASSLEHRGSTEAFF.

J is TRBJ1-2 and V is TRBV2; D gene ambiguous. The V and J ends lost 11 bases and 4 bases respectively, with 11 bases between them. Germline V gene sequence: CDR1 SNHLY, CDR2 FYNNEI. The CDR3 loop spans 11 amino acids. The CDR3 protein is CALGRSYGYTF. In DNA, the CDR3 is TGTGCCTTGGGCAGGAGCTATGGCTACACCTTC.

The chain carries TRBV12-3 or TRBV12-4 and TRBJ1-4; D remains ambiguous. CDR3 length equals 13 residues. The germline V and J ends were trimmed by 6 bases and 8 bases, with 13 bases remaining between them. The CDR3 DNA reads TGTGCCAGCAGCCCCGGAAGTGGGGAAAAACTGTTTTTT. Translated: CASSPGSGEKLFF.

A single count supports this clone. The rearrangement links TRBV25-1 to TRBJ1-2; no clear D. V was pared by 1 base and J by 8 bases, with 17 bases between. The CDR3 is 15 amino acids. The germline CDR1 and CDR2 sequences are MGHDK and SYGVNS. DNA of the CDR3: TGTGCCAGCAGTGAATCGTCTCAGATCTTCGGGGGCTACACCTTC. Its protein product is CASSESSQIFGGYTF.

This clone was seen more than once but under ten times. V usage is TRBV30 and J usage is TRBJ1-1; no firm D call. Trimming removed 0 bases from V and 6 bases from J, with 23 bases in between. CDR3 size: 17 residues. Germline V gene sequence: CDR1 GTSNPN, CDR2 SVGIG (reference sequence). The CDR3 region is CAWSVTHRRVGRAEAFF. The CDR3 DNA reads TGTGCCTGGAGTGTCACCCATCGACGAGTAGGACGGGCTGAAGCTTTCTTT.

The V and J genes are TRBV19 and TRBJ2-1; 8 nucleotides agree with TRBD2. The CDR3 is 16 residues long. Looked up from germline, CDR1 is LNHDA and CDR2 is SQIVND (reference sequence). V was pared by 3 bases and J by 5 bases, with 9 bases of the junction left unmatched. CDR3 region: CASSMAGGIPNNEQFF. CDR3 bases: TGTGCCAGTAGTATGGCGGGGGGAATTCCAAACAATGAGCAGTTCTTC.

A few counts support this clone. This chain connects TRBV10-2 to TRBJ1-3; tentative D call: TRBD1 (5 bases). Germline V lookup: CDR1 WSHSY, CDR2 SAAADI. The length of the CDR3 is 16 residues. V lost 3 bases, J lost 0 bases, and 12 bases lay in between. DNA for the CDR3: TGCGCCAGCAGTGATGCCCGGACATACTCTGGAAACACCATATATTTT. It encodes CASSDARTYSGNTIYF.

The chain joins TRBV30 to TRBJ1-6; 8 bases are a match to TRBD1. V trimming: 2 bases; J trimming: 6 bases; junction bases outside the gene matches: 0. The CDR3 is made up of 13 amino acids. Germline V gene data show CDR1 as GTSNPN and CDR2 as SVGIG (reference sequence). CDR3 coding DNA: TGTGCCTGGAGTCAGGGGGCTAATTCACCCCTCCACTTT. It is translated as CAWSQGANSPLHF.

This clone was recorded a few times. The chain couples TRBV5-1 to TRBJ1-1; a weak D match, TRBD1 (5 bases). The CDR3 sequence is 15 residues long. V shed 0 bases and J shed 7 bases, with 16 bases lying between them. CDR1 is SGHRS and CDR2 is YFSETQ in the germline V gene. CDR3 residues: CASSLEGEPYLEAFF. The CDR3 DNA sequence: TGCGCCAGCAGCTTGGAAGGGGAACCTTATCTTGAAGCTTTCTTT.

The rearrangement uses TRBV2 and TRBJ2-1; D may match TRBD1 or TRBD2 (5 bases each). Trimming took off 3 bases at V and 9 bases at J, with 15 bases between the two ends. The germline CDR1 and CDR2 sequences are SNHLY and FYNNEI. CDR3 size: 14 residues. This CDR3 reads CASSDPTWGSEQFF. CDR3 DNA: TGTGCCAGCAGTGACCCTACCTGGGGGAGTGAGCAGTTCTTC.

The DNA for the CDR3 is TGTGCCAGCAGCCGGGAAGCGGTCTCTGGAAACACCATATATTTT. This translates into CASSREAVSGNTIYF. This sequence joins TRBV5-6 and TRBJ1-3, with unresolved D. Trimming stripped 4 bases from V and 0 bases from J, with 11 bases between. Germline CDR1 SGHDT, CDR2 YYEEEE. CDR3 length: 15 amino acids.

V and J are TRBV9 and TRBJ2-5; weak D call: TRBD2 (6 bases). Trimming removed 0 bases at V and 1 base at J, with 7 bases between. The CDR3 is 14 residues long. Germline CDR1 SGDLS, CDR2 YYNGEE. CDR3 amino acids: CASSVGGVQETQYF. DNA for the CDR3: TGTGCCAGCAGCGTAGGGGGGGTCCAAGAGACCCAGTACTTC.